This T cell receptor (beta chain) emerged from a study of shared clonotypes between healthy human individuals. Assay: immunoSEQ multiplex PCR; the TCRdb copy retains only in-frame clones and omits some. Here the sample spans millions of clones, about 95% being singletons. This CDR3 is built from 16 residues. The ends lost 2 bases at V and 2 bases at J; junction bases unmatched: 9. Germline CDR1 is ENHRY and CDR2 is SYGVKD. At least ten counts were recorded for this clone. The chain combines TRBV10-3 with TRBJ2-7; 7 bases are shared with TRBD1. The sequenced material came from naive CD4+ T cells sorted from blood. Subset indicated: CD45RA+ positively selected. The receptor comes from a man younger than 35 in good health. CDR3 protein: CAISETMDRRTYEQYF. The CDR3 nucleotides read TGTGCCATCAGTGAGACCATGGACAGGCGAACCTACGAGCAGTACTTC.